This TCR beta chain was captured in a study of CD8+ T cells in alopecia areata. About the study: Among treated patients, oral tofacitinib was administered at 5 to 10 mg twice daily.

This clone has only one observation. cDNA prepared by RNA extraction and subsequent reverse transcription served as the template for sequencing. TCRdb's table, derived via immunoSEQ multiplex PCR, lists solely in-frame clones and lacks some. The table shows around 140,000 clones, with around 50% occurring only once. The CDR3 has 15 residues. The V gene lost 4 bases and the J gene lost 5 bases, with 18 bases spanning the gap. Germline V CDR1 and CDR2: SGHRS, YFSETQ. The V call is TRBV5-1, the J call TRBJ1-1; unclear D gene. This material consisted of CD4+ T cells sorted from blood, taken at week 0. The receptor was isolated from a human donor with alopecia areata. The CDR3: CASSPTRGQATEAFF. DNA for the CDR3: TGCGCCAGCAGCCCGACGCGGGGTCAGGCGACTGAAGCTTTCTTT.